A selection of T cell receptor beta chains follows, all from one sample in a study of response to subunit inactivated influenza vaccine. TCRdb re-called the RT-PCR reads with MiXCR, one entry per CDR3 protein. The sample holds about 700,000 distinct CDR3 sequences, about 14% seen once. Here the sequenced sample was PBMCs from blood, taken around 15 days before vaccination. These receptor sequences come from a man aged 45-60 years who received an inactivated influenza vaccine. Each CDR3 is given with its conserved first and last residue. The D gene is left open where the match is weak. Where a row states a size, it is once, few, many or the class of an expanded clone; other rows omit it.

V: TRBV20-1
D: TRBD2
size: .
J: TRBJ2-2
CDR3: CSADVLGTSLPGELFF
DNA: TGCAGTGCGGATGTCCTCGGGACTAGCCTCCCCGGGGAGCTGTTTTTT

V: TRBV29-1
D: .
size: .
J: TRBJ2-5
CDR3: CSVERQSSRGTQYF
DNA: TGCAGCGTTGAGAGACAATCCTCCAGGGGGACCCAGTACTTC

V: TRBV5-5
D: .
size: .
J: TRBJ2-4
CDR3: CASSLSIGLPFQNIQYF
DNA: TGTGCCAGCAGCTTGTCCATCGGACTTCCCTTTCAGAACATTCAGTACTTC

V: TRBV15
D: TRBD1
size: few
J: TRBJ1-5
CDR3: CATRVGGQGSTPQHF
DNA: TGTGCCACCAGAGTTGGAGGACAGGGATCGACGCCCCAGCATTTT

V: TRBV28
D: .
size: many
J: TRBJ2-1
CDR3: CASSLMNEQFF
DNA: TGTGCCAGCAGCCTAATGAATGAGCAGTTCTTC

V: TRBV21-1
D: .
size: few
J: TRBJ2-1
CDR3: CASSKEEGAVLYNEQFF
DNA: TGTGCCAGCAGCAAAGAGGAGGGGGCCGTCCTTTACAATGAGCAGTTCTTC

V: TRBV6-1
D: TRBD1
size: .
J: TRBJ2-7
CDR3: CASRRQGASEQYF
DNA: TGTGCCAGCAGACGACAGGGGGCCTCCGAGCAGTACTTC

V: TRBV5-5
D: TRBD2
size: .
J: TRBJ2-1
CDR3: CASSLGLAEPPYNEQFF
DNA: TGTGCCAGCAGCTTGGGACTAGCGGAGCCCCCCTACAATGAGCAGTTCTTC

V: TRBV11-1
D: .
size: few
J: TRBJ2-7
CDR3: CASSLAWDTDYEQYF
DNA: TGTGCCAGCAGCTTAGCGTGGGACACCGATTATGAGCAGTACTTC

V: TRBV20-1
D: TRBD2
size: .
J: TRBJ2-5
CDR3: CSALRGGRETQYF
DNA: TGCAGTGCTCTGCGGGGGGGCCGGGAGACCCAGTACTTC

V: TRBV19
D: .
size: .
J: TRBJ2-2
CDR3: CASNRGRAMGELFF
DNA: TGTGCCAGTAATCGTGGCCGCGCGATGGGGGAGCTGTTTTTT

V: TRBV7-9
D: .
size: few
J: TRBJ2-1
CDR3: CASSTGTYYNEQFF
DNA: TGTGCCAGCAGCACGGGGACATACTACAATGAGCAGTTCTTC

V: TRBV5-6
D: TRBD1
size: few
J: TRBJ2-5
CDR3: CASSLETGTEDEETQYF
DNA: TGTGCCAGCAGCCTGGAGACCGGGACAGAAGACGAAGAGACCCAGTACTTC

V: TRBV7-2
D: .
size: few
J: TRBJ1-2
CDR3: CASSLVRVSPTNGYTF
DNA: TGTGCCAGCAGCTTAGTTCGGGTCAGCCCAACTAATGGCTACACCTTC

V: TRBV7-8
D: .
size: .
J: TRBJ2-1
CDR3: CASSSRLGNEQFF
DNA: TGTGCCAGCAGCTCACGGCTGGGCAATGAGCAGTTCTTC

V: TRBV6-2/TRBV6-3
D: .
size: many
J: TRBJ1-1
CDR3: CASTLGGNTEAFF
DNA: TGTGCCAGCACCCTGGGGGGTAACACTGAAGCTTTCTTT

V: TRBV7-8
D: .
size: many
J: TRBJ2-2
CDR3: CASSDLAYTGELFF
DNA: TGTGCCAGCAGCGACCTGGCTTACACCGGGGAGCTGTTTTTT

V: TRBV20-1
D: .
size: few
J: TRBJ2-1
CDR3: CSARKTGDPGEQFF
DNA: TGCAGTGCTAGAAAAACGGGGGATCCAGGTGAGCAGTTCTTC

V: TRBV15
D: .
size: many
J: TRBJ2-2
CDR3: CATSRDLGWMGELFF
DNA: TGTGCCACCAGCAGAGACTTAGGGTGGATGGGGGAGCTGTTTTTT

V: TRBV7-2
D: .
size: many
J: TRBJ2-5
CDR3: CASSPANQETQYF
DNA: TGTGCCAGCAGCCCTGCTAACCAAGAGACCCAGTACTTC

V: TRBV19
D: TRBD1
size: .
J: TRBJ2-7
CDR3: CASSMTGSEQYF
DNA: TGTGCCAGTAGTATGACAGGGTCCGAGCAGTACTTC

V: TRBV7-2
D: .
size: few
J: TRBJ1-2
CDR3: CASSSGRNFYGYTF
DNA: TGTGCCAGCAGCTCGGGACGGAATTTCTATGGCTACACCTTC

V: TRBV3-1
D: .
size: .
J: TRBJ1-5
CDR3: CASSQDPTVQPQHF
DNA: TGTGCCAGCAGCCAAGATCCCACAGTTCAGCCCCAGCATTTT

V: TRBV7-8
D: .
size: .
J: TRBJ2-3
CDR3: CASSLEPEIITDTQYF
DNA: TGTGCCAGCAGCTTAGAACCTGAGATTATCACAGATACGCAGTATTTT

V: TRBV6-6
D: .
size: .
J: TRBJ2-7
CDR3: CASSRVKYEQYF
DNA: TGTGCCAGCAGCAGGGTTAAATACGAGCAGTACTTC

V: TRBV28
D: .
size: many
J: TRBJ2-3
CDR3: CASSNRDTQYF
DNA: TGTGCCAGCAGTAACAGAGATACGCAGTATTTT

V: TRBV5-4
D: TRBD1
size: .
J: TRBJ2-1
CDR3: CASSHRDRTLNEQFF
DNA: TGTGCCAGCAGCCACCGGGACAGGACGTTGAATGAGCAGTTCTTC

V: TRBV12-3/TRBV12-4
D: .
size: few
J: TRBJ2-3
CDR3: CASSSGWMGTDTQYF
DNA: TGTGCCAGCAGCTCCGGGTGGATGGGCACAGATACGCAGTATTTT

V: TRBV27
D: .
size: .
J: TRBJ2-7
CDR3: CASARPDVGGAGEQYF
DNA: TGTGCCAGCGCTCGACCCGATGTGGGGGGCGCGGGTGAGCAGTACTTC

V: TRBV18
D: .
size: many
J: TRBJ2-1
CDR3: CASSLLTEGNEQFF
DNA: TGTGCCAGCTCACTCCTGACAGAGGGGAATGAGCAGTTCTTC

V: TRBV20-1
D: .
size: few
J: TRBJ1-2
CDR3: CSANRQYGHGYTF
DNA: TGCAGTGCTAATCGACAGTACGGCCATGGCTACACCTTC

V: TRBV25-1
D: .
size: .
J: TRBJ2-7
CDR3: CASSDPEAGIYEQYF
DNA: TGTGCCAGCAGTGACCCCGAGGCAGGGATCTACGAGCAGTACTTC

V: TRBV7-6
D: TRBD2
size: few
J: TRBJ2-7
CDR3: CASSPGTRRDEQYF
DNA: TGTGCCAGCAGCCCCGGGACTAGGAGGGACGAGCAGTACTTC

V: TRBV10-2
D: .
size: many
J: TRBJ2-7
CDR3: CASSGRNYEQYF
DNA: TGCGCCAGCAGTGGACGCAACTACGAGCAGTACTTC

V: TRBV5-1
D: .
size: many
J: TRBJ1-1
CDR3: CASSSGTNTEAFF
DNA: TGCGCCAGCAGCTCCGGGACGAACACTGAAGCTTTCTTT